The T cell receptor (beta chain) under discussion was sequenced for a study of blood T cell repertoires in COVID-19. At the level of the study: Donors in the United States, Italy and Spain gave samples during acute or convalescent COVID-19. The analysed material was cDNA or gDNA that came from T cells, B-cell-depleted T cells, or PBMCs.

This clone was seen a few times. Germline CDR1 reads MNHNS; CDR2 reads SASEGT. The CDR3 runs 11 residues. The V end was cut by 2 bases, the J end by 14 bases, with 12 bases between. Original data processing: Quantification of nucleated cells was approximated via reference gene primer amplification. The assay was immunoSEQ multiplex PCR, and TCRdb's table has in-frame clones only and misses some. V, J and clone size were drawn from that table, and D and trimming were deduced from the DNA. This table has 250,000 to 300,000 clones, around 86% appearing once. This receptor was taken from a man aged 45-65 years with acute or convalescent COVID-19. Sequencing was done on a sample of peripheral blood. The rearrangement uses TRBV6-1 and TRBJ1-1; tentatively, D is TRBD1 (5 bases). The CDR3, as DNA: TGTGCCAGCAGTGAACTCAGGGAGGGCTTCTTT. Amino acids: CASSELREGFF.